This TCR beta chain is drawn from a study of blood T cell repertoires in COVID-19. About the study: Sites in the United States, Italy and Spain provided acute and convalescent COVID-19 samples. T cells, B-cell-depleted T cells, or PBMCs provided the cDNA or gDNA that served as material.

Germline V lookup: CDR1 MDHEN, CDR2 SYDVKM. The CDR3 contains 15 residues. Trimming at V came to 4 bases and at J to 0 bases, leaving 4 bases not matched to a gene. The authors' processing: Scientists estimated how many nucleated cells there were by amplifying reference gene primers. Here immunoSEQ multiplex PCR was the method, and the copy in TCRdb shows in-frame clones only, minus some. The V and J calls and clone size were taken over from that table, and D and trimming were inferred from the DNA. The sample holds approximately 500,000 clones, 70% to 90% seen once. Sequenced sample: peripheral blood. The chain has TRBV28 and TRBJ1-1, with 8 bases aligning to TRBD1. The origin of this receptor is a human donor in a cohort sampled during active COVID-19. The CDR3 DNA follows: TGTGCCAGCAGTTCGGGACAGGCAATGAACACTGAAGCTTTCTTT. Protein sequence: CASSSGQAMNTEAFF. The complete variable domain, with remaining parts taken from reference TRBV28 and TRBJ1-1, reads DVKVTQSSRYLVKRTGEKVFLECVQDMDHENMFWYRQDPGLGLRLIYFSYDVKMKEKGDIPEGYSVSREKKERFSLILESASTNQTSMYLCASSSGQAMNTEAFFGQGTRLTVV.